What follows are 29 T cell receptor beta chains derived from one specimen sequenced in a study of blood T cell repertoires in COVID-19. Some clones are missing from TCRdb's copy, which holds only in-frame ones; the method was immunoSEQ multiplex PCR. The sample has around 100,000 clones, around 93% seen once. Sequencing was carried out using peripheral blood. The receptors were gathered from a human donor with active COVID-19. The donor label of this sample is uncertain.

The chain joins TRBV5-1 to TRBJ1-1, with D unclear. The ends were cut back, 4 bases at V and 1 base at J, with 8 bases in the middle. The CDR3 sequence is 13 residues long. The V gene's germline CDR1 is SGHRS and CDR2 YFSETQ. The CDR3 coding sequence is TGCGCCAGCAGCGCGACGGGGAACACTGAAGCTTTCTTT. It translates to CASSATGNTEAFF.

The chain has TRBV12-5 and TRBJ1-1; the D gene is possibly TRBD1 (5 bases). CDR3 length: 15 amino acids. V was pared by 2 bases and J by 6 bases, with 16 bases between. Looked up from germline, CDR1 is LGHNT and CDR2 is FRNRAP. The CDR3 bases are TGTGCTAGTGGTTTGTTGTTGGGGGGGTATGCTGAAGCTTTCTTT. Residues: CASGLLLGGYAEAFF.

V usage is TRBV14 and J usage is TRBJ1-1; D is ambiguous. The CDR3 extends over 13 amino acids. Per the germline V gene, CDR1 is SGHDN and CDR2 is FVKESK. The V gene lost 1 base and the J gene lost 10 bases, with 13 bases spanning the gap. The CDR3 DNA sequence: TGTGCCAGCAGCCAAGTTCATGGAGGGTTAGCTTTCTTT. Translation gives CASSQVHGGLAFF.

The table lists this clone with a few counts. The chain links TRBV5-1 to TRBJ2-7, with 7 positions matching TRBD2. Germline V gives CDR1 SGHRS, CDR2 YFSETQ. The CDR3 has 16 residues. J was trimmed by 0 bases and V by 0 bases; bases with no gene match: 6. The CDR3 region has the DNA TGCGCCAGCAGCTTGGAGGGAGGGTCCCTCTCCTACGAGCAGTACTTC. Its protein is CASSLEGGSLSYEQYF.

The genes are TRBV6-5 and TRBJ2-3; 8 bases map to TRBD2. This CDR3 comprises 15 residues. Trimming cost V 6 bases and J 6 bases; bases outside gene matches: 11. Germline loops: CDR1 MNHEY, CDR2 SVGAGI. For the CDR3, the DNA is TGTGCCAGCAGGAGGCTAGCGGGTGAGAGGGATACGCAGTATTTT. Its protein is CASRRLAGERDTQYF.

This chain connects TRBV19 to TRBJ1-1; D might be TRBD1 (6 bases). Germline V gene data show CDR1 as LNHDA and CDR2 as SQIVND (reference sequence). The V and J ends lost 0 bases and 3 bases respectively, with 11 bases between them. This CDR3 is built from 15 residues. The CDR3 loop is CASSIDGQLYTEAFF. The DNA for the CDR3 is TGTGCCAGTAGTATAGATGGACAGCTTTACACTGAAGCTTTCTTT.

The J gene is TRBJ2-2, the V gene TRBV3-1 (or the pseudogene TRBV3-2), with 10 positions matching TRBD2. The CDR3 extends over 18 amino acids. Germline-derived CDR1 and CDR2 are LGHDT and YNNKEL (reference sequence). Trimming cost V 4 bases and J 3 bases; bases outside gene matches: 11. As DNA, the CDR3 is TGTGCCAGCAGCCCGGGATTAACTAGCGGGGCCTACACCGGGGAGCTGTTTTTT. Amino acid sequence: CASSPGLTSGAYTGELFF.

The chain has TRBV10-3 and TRBJ2-1, with 9 positions matching TRBD2. After removal of 0 bases from V and 5 bases from J, the junction contained 2 bases not matched to a gene. This CDR3 has 15 residues. Germline assignment: CDR1 ENHRY and CDR2 SYGVKD. CDR3 in DNA: TGTGCCATCAGTGAGTCGCTAGCGGGAAACAATGAGCAGTTCTTC. Translating gives CAISESLAGNNEQFF.

The V and J genes are TRBV5-1 and TRBJ1-5; 8 bases fit TRBD1. V shed 4 bases and J 2 bases; nucleotides not matched to a gene: 5. The CDR3 is made up of 15 amino acids. Looked up from germline, CDR1 is SGHRS and CDR2 is YFSETQ. CDR3 sequence: CASSPSGGGNQPQHF. CDR3 DNA: TGCGCCAGCAGCCCATCAGGGGGCGGCAATCAGCCCCAGCATTTT.

The rearrangement links TRBV19 to TRBJ1-5; D call uncertain. Germline V lookup: CDR1 LNHDA, CDR2 SQIVND (reference sequence). Trimming took 2 bases from V and 0 from J, leaving 8 bases between them. The CDR3 runs 15 residues. The CDR3 spells CASSIKAFSNQPQHF. CDR3 in DNA: TGTGCCAGTAGTATAAAAGCATTTAGCAATCAGCCCCAGCATTTT.

The rearrangement uses TRBV12-3 or TRBV12-4 and TRBJ2-5; D gene uncertain. The CDR3 loop spans 12 amino acids. Deletions cut 5 bases from V and 4 bases from J, with 8 bases between. The CDR3 sequence is CASSTYGETQYF. DNA for the CDR3: TGTGCCAGCAGTACTTACGGAGAGACCCAGTACTTC.

V is TRBV19 and J is TRBJ1-1; 8 bases fit TRBD1. This CDR3 is built from 14 residues. Germline CDR1 and CDR2: LNHDA and SQIVND (reference sequence). Trimming removed 6 bases from V and 4 bases from J; junction bases left unmatched: 7. The CDR3 nucleotides are TGTGCCAGTAGCTACAGGGGGTTTGGCACTGAAGCTTTCTTT. It translates to CASSYRGFGTEAFF.

This clone has a single count. The chain employs TRBV7-6 and TRBJ2-3; D possibly corresponds to TRBD1 (7 bases). The CDR3 is 16 amino acids. Trimming took 5 bases from V and 2 from J, leaving 17 bases between them. Germline CDR1 SGHVS, CDR2 FNYEAQ. CDR3 sequence: CASSPSRQGLTDTQYF. The CDR3 DNA is TGTGCCAGCAGCCCCTCCAGACAGGGACTCACAGATACGCAGTATTTT.

The rearrangement links TRBV19 to TRBJ2-5, with 8 bases that match TRBD2. With V trimmed by 5 bases and J by 4 bases, 21 bases remained unmatched. The CDR3 has 19 residues. In germline, CDR1 is LNHDA, CDR2 SQIVND (reference sequence). CDR3 coding DNA: TGTGCCAGTAGTGCCTCCTCCTGGGGGGCGGGGGGCGAGGGAGAGACCCAGTACTTC. Translation: CASSASSWGAGGEGETQYF.

The chain recombines TRBV14 with TRBJ1-1; 8 bases are shared with TRBD1. The V gene's germline CDR1 is SGHDN and CDR2 FVKESK. This CDR3 is built from 14 residues. Trimming cost V 5 bases and J 4 bases; bases outside gene matches: 6. This CDR3 is CASSRDRGGTEAFF. As DNA, the CDR3 is TGTGCCAGCAGCAGAGACAGGGGAGGCACTGAAGCTTTCTTT. The variable domain in full, completed from reference TRBV14 and TRBJ1-1, reads EAGVTQFPSHSVIEKGQTVTLRCDPISGHDNLYWYRRVMGKEIKFLLHFVKESKQDESGMPNNRFLAERTGGTYSTLKVQPAELEDSGVYFCASSRDRGGTEAFFGQGTRLTVV.

This sequence joins TRBV5-4 and TRBJ2-7, with TRBD1 as a possible D gene (6 bases). Germline V CDR1 and CDR2: SGHNT, YYREEE (reference sequence). The CDR3 covers 13 residues. The V end was cut by 4 bases, the J end by 6 bases, with 14 bases between. The CDR3 is CASSLDSSGEQYF. CDR3 in DNA: TGTGCCAGCAGCCTGGACAGCTCCGGCGAGCAGTACTTC.

The count of this clone is one. V gene TRBV6-1 combines with J gene TRBJ1-6; 11 bases match TRBD1. The germline gives CDR1 MNHNS, CDR2 SASEGT. The CDR3 contains 19 residues. Germline trimming cut 4 bases from V and 0 bases from J; bases unmatched to any gene: 8. CDR3 DNA: TGTGCCAGCAGTGCTCGGACAGGGGGCCTCAGCTCCTATAATTCACCCCTCCACTTT. Protein: CASSARTGGLSSYNSPLHF.

The chain couples TRBV7-2 to TRBJ1-3; TRBD1 matches at 7 bases. This CDR3 has 15 residues. The V segment lost 5 bases and the J segment 3 bases; nucleotides outside the gene matches: 7. Germline CDR1 is SGHTA and CDR2 is FQGNSA. CDR3 nucleotides: TGTGCCAGCAGCCCTCCAGGGACAGTTGGAAACACCATATATTTT. This sequence encodes CASSPPGTVGNTIYF.

This chain joins TRBV7-3 and TRBJ2-6, with D hard to call. Germline CDR1 reads SGHTA; CDR2 reads FQGTGA. V lost 8 bases and J lost 2, with 7 bases in between. The CDR3 consists of 13 residues. The chain's CDR3 is CASRGPGANVLTF. The CDR3 DNA reads as TGTGCCAGCCGAGGCCCTGGGGCCAACGTCCTGACTTTC. Full variable domain (missing parts from reference TRBV7-3 and TRBJ2-6): GAGVSQTPSNKVTEKGKYVELRCDPISGHTALYWYRQSLGQGPEFLIYFQGTGAADDSGLPNDRFFAVRPEGSVSTLKIQRTERGDSAVYLCASRGPGANVLTFGAGSRLTVL.

The genes are TRBV6-6 and TRBJ1-6; D is unresolved. Trimming removed 6 bases at V and 5 bases at J, with 8 bases between. The CDR3 has 13 residues. CDR1 MNHNY and CDR2 SVGAGI come from the germline V gene (reference sequence). The CDR3 loop is CASSPEDNSPLHF. The DNA for the CDR3 is TGTGCCAGCAGCCCCGAGGATAATTCACCCCTCCACTTT.

The chain links TRBV4-3 to TRBJ2-2, with TRBD2 matching over 8 bases. Germline CDR1 LGHNA, CDR2 YSLEER. CDR3 length: 11 amino acids. Trimming cost V 6 bases and J 11 bases; bases outside gene matches: 2. CDR3 loop: CASSRGGELFF. The DNA of the CDR3 is TGCGCCAGCAGTCGGGGGGGTGAGCTGTTTTTT.

This clone was recorded only once. J is TRBJ2-7 and V is TRBV7-2; maybe TRBD1 (5 bases). This CDR3 is built from 13 residues. Germline CDR1 is SGHTA and CDR2 is FQGNSA. Trimming shortened V by 3 bases and J by 8 bases, and 14 bases separated the two germline ends. CDR3 in DNA: TGTGCCAGCAGCTTGCAACAGGTAAACAAGCAGTACTTC. As protein: CASSLQQVNKQYF.

This clone appeared a few times. The chain links TRBV15 to TRBJ1-6, with D hard to call. The CDR3 has 13 amino acids. CDR1 is LNHNV and CDR2 is YYDKDF in the germline V gene (reference sequence). Trimming removed 1 base from V and 10 bases from J, with 8 bases in between. The CDR3 nucleotides read TGTGCCACCAGCAGAGCGGAGGAGTCACCCCTCCACTTT. It is translated as CATSRAEESPLHF.

The V and J genes are TRBV4-3 and TRBJ2-7, with 9 bases lining up with TRBD1. This CDR3 contains 15 residues. The junction had 9 bases not matched to a gene; V was cut back by 3 bases and J by 6 bases. CDR1 is LGHNA, CDR2 YSLEER, per germline. CDR3 sequence reads: CASSQITGGLAEQYF. CDR3 DNA sequence: TGCGCCAGCAGCCAGATTACAGGGGGCTTGGCCGAGCAGTACTTC.

This rearrangement joins TRBV5-1 to TRBJ2-5; D ambiguous. CDR1 is SGHRS and CDR2 is YFSETQ in the germline V gene. Trimming took 0 bases from V and 2 from J, leaving 11 bases between them. This CDR3 is 15 amino acids long. DNA of the CDR3: TGCGCCAGCAGCTTGGCCAGTACATCACAAGAGACCCAGTACTTC. Its translation: CASSLASTSQETQYF.

The rearrangement joins TRBV13 to TRBJ1-3; D call uncertain. Germline CDR1 and CDR2: PRHDT and FYEKMQ (reference sequence). The V end was cut by 0 bases, the J end by 0 bases, with 12 bases between. The CDR3 is 17 residues long. In nucleotides, the CDR3 is TGTGCCAGCAGCTTAGGTGAGCGGAGAGACTCTGGAAACACCATATATTTT. Translated: CASSLGERRDSGNTIYF.

The chain links TRBV13 to TRBJ1-1; D perhaps matches TRBD1 (5 bases). Germline CDR1 is PRHDT and CDR2 is FYEKMQ (reference sequence). V was cut by 5 bases and J by 4 bases, with 17 bases left in between. CDR3 size: 15 residues. The chain's CDR3 is CASSRGLTGRTEAFF. For the CDR3, the DNA is TGTGCCAGCAGCCGGGGACTGACCGGGCGCACTGAAGCTTTCTTT.

The chain recombines TRBV11-3 with TRBJ2-3, with TRBD2 identical over 13 bases. The germline gives CDR1 SGHNT, CDR2 YENEEA. This CDR3 comprises 17 residues. V lost 1 base, J lost 2 bases, and 3 bases stayed unmatched. The CDR3, as DNA: TGTGCCAGCAGCTTAGGGGGACTAGCGGGGAACACAGATACGCAGTATTTT. Its protein is CASSLGGLAGNTDTQYF.

The rearrangement joins TRBV4-2 to TRBJ2-3, with 7 bases aligning to TRBD2. V shed 0 bases and J 7 bases; nucleotides not matched to a gene: 10. The CDR3 runs to 16 residues. Germline assignment: CDR1 LGHNA and CDR2 YNFKEQ. CDR3 sequence (DNA): TGTGCCAGCAGCCAAGATGTAGCGGGCCCGAGGTATACGCAGTATTTT. Translating gives CASSQDVAGPRYTQYF.